These 32 T cell receptor beta chains originate from one sample sequenced in a study of early T cells in non-severe SARS-CoV-2 infection. TCRdb used MiXCR to reprocess the 5' RACE reads, holding one entry per CDR3 protein. The table includes over 50,000 distinct CDR3 sequences, roughly 10% detected once. Source material: whole blood. These receptors all stem from an adult who was a healthcare worker with PCR-confirmed SARS-CoV-2 infection or an uninfected control (not recorded which).

This clonotype was detected ten times or more. The rearrangement uses TRBV27 and TRBJ2-5; 7 bases map to TRBD2. Germline V gene sequence: CDR1 MNHEY, CDR2 SMNVEV (reference sequence). V was clipped by 5 bases and J by 4 bases; unmatched bases: 10. This CDR3 is built from 15 residues. The CDR3 loop reads CASSPGGRAGETQYF. CDR3 bases: TGTGCCAGCAGTCCCGGGGGGAGGGCCGGAGAGACCCAGTACTTC.

The V gene is TRBV21-1, the J gene TRBJ1-1; the listed D gene, TRBD1, was not tested against the DNA. TRBV21-1 is annotated as a pseudogene. CDR3 length: 16 residues. The CDR3 DNA follows: TGTGCCAGCAGCAAAGACTGGGACAGGGATTTGACTGAAGCTTTCTTT. This encodes CASSKDWDRDLTEAFF.

The rearrangement links TRBV20-1 to TRBJ1-2, with a possible D match to TRBD1 (5 bases). The CDR3 consists of 12 residues. Between the trimmed V and J ends, which lost 3 bases and 1 base, there was a span of 6 bases. CDR1 and CDR2 (germline): DFQATT, SNEGSKA (reference sequence). The CDR3, as DNA: TGCAGTGCTAGCAGGGTTAACTATGGCTACACCTTC. Its translation is CSASRVNYGYTF.

In its sample, this clonotype was seen many times. The CDR3 spells CASSVSHEQFF. The DNA of the CDR3 is TGTGCCAGCAGCGTAAGCCATGAGCAGTTCTTC. The J gene is TRBJ2-1, the V gene TRBV9; D not resolved. V lost 1 base and J 8 bases, leaving 4 bases between the germline ends. The CDR3 is 11 amino acids. Germline loops: CDR1 SGDLS, CDR2 YYNGEE.

This clonotype has a handful of counts. The chain joins TRBV11-2 to TRBJ2-5; D may be TRBD1 or TRBD2 (5 bases each). The CDR3 totals 13 residues. From germline, CDR1 is SGHAT and CDR2 FQNNGV. V shed 8 bases and J shed 5 bases, with 15 bases lying between them. The CDR3 sequence: CASGGPSGETQYF. The CDR3, as DNA: TGTGCCAGCGGGGGACCTTCCGGGGAGACCCAGTACTTC.

This clonotype has a handful of counts. V gene TRBV29-1 combines with J gene TRBJ2-2; D remains ambiguous. V lost 3 bases and J 7 bases, leaving 6 bases between the germline ends. CDR3 length: 11 amino acids. Germline assignment: CDR1 SQVTM and CDR2 ANQGSEA. CDR3 sequence (DNA): TGCAGCGTTGATCATTACGGGGAGCTGTTTTTT. It translates to CSVDHYGELFF.

This clonotype was detected only a few times. This chain joins TRBV2 and TRBJ2-1; D gene ambiguous. V lost 2 bases and J 11 bases, leaving 10 bases between the germline ends. This CDR3 is 12 amino acids long. The germline V gene has CDR1 SNHLY and CDR2 FYNNEI. CDR3 nucleotide sequence: TGTGCCAGCAGTGAAAGAGCAAGGAAGCAGTTCTTC. It is translated as CASSERARKQFF.

This clonotype has only a few counts. The chain carries TRBV19 and TRBJ1-5; D uncertain. The CDR3 runs 14 residues. Trimming pared 6 bases from V and 4 bases from J, leaving 13 bases between. Germline assignment: CDR1 LNHDA and CDR2 SQIVND (reference sequence). The CDR3 protein is CASSPGSINQPQHF. The CDR3 nucleotides read TGTGCCAGTAGCCCGGGATCGATTAATCAGCCCCAGCATTTT. The variable domain in full, completed from reference TRBV19 and TRBJ1-5, reads DGGITQSPKYLFRKEGQNVTLSCEQNLNHDAMYWYRQDPGQGLRLIYYSQIVNDFQKGDIAEGYSVSREKKESFPLTVTSAQKNPTAFYLCASSPGSINQPQHFGDGTRLSIL.

V and J are TRBV19 and TRBJ1-5; the match to TRBD1 covers 8 bases. This CDR3 has 16 amino acids. Germline trimming cut 7 bases from V and 2 bases from J; bases unmatched to any gene: 10. Germline CDR1 is LNHDA and CDR2 is SQIVND (reference sequence). The CDR3 bases are TGTGCCAGTACGAATCTCAGGGGGCTGGGCAATCAGCCCCAGCATTTT. It translates to CASTNLRGLGNQPQHF.

There are a few counts of this clonotype. The chain combines TRBV3-1 with TRBJ2-5, with D hard to call. Germline CDR1 is LGHDT and CDR2 is YNNKEL (reference sequence). The CDR3 is 13 residues long. The V end lost 1 base, the J end lost 5 bases, and 8 bases lay between the germline ends. CDR3 in DNA: TGTGCCAGCAGCCAAGTCCGCTCGGAGACCCAGTACTTC. The encoded protein is CASSQVRSETQYF.

This clonotype was seen ten or more times. The CDR3 nucleotides read TGTGCCAGCAGCCCTTTTAGCGGGGGGGCCAATGAGCAGTTCTTC. As protein: CASSPFSGGANEQFF. The chain has TRBV7-3 and TRBJ2-1; 11 bases are shared with TRBD2. This CDR3 has 15 residues. Looked up from germline, CDR1 is SGHTA and CDR2 is FQGTGA. V gave up 5 bases and J gave up 6 bases; unmatched junction bases: 6.

This clonotype has more than one count but fewer than ten. The chain couples TRBV29-1 to TRBJ2-1, with no clear D. The CDR3 has 14 amino acids. The V gene's germline CDR1 is SQVTM and CDR2 ANQGSEA. With 5 bases removed from V and 0 bases from J, the gap between germline ends came to 11 bases. CDR3 residues: CSVRMRSSYNEQFF. CDR3 DNA: TGCAGCGTTCGAATGAGGAGCTCCTACAATGAGCAGTTCTTC.

The genes are TRBV28 and TRBJ1-5, with TRBD1 as a possible D gene (5 bases). This CDR3 comprises 15 residues. V lost 3 bases and J 3 bases, leaving 12 bases between the germline ends. In germline, CDR1 is MDHEN, CDR2 SYDVKM. The CDR3 region is CASSFVDIVNQPQHF. CDR3 coding DNA: TGTGCCAGCAGTTTCGTGGACATCGTCAATCAGCCCCAGCATTTT.

This clonotype has ten or more counts. This chain joins TRBV7-9 and TRBJ1-2; D is ambiguous. Trimming removed 2 bases at V and 14 bases at J, with 21 bases between. The CDR3 loop spans 14 amino acids. Germline-derived CDR1 and CDR2 are SEHNR and FQNEAQ (reference sequence). The CDR3 DNA follows: TGTGCCAGCAGCTTATCCCGCGGCAACCCGAGGTCTACCTTC. Amino acids: CASSLSRGNPRSTF.

This clonotype has a count of ten or more. J is TRBJ2-3 and V is TRBV6-6; D may be TRBD1 or TRBD2 (6 bases each). CDR3 length: 16 amino acids. V was trimmed by 5 bases and J by 4 bases, leaving 19 bases between them. Germline V gene lookup returns CDR1 MNHNY and CDR2 SVGAGI (reference sequence). CDR3 sequence reads: CASSARGQGRADTQYF. Written as DNA, the CDR3 is TGTGCCAGCAGTGCCCGGGGGCAGGGGCGGGCAGATACGCAGTATTTT.

In its sample, this clonotype was seen many times. The rearrangement joins TRBV7-9 to TRBJ1-5, with 8 bases matching TRBD1. The CDR3 consists of 16 residues. J lost 6 bases, V lost 5 bases, and 12 bases had no gene match. The V gene's germline CDR1 is SEHNR and CDR2 FQNEAQ (reference sequence). In DNA form, the CDR3 reads TGTGCCAGCAGCGGGTCAGCCGGGACAGGACGTCAGCCCCAGCATTTT. Its protein product is CASSGSAGTGRQPQHF.

This clonotype has at least ten counts. V gene TRBV28 combines with J gene TRBJ2-7; D assignment may be TRBD1 or TRBD2 (6 bases each). Per the germline V gene, CDR1 is MDHEN and CDR2 is SYDVKM. This CDR3 is 15 amino acids long. Trimming removed 4 bases from V and 6 bases from J, with 19 bases in between. CDR3 residues: CASSSRRGPISEQYF. In DNA, the CDR3 is TGTGCCAGCAGTTCCCGCCGGGGGCCGATTTCCGAGCAGTACTTC.

A few counts support this clonotype. This rearrangement joins TRBV7-9 to TRBJ2-3; 8 nucleotides align to TRBD1. V lost 11 bases, J lost 0 bases, and 16 bases stayed unmatched. The CDR3 runs to 17 residues. Germline V gene data show CDR1 as SEHNR and CDR2 as FQNEAQ (reference sequence). The CDR3 spells CAHRGTEGSSSTDTQYF. In nucleotides, the CDR3 is TGTGCCCACAGGGGGACCGAGGGATCAAGTAGCACAGATACGCAGTATTTT.

The sample holds many counts of this clonotype. This chain uses TRBV6-1 with TRBJ2-7, with 8 bases aligning to TRBD1. Germline V gives CDR1 MNHNS, CDR2 SASEGT. J was trimmed by 3 bases and V by 3 bases; bases with no gene match: 7. The CDR3 loop spans 15 amino acids. The CDR3: CASSDGTGPVYEQYF. CDR3 DNA sequence: TGTGCCAGCAGTGACGGGACAGGTCCCGTCTACGAGCAGTACTTC.

This clonotype was observed at least ten times. The rearrangement uses TRBV7-2 and TRBJ2-5; TRBD2 aligns across 9 bases. Germline CDR1 and CDR2: SGHTA and FQGNSA. V lost 5 bases, J lost 1 base, and 8 bases stayed unmatched. The CDR3 has 16 amino acids. CDR3 amino acids: CASSLQPGLAQETQYF. CDR3 nucleotides: TGTGCCAGCAGCCTCCAGCCGGGACTAGCCCAAGAGACCCAGTACTTC.

This clonotype was recorded at least ten times. The CDR3 is CASSPGTAKETQYF. CDR3 nucleotide sequence: TGCGCCAGCAGCCCCGGGACAGCCAAAGAGACCCAGTACTTC. The chain recombines TRBV5-1 with TRBJ2-5; TRBD1 aligns across 7 bases. CDR1 and CDR2 from the germline V gene are SGHRS and YFSETQ. This CDR3 region has 14 residues. The V gene end was trimmed by 4 bases and the J gene end by 3 bases; junction bases not matched to a gene: 6. Variable domain in full (rest from reference TRBV5-1 and TRBJ2-5): KAGVTQTPRYLIKTRGQQVTLSCSPISGHRSVSWYQQTPGQGLQFLFEYFSETQRNKGNFPGRFSGRQFSNSRSEMNVSTLELGDSALYLCASSPGTAKETQYFGPGTRLLVL.

The sample holds many counts of this clonotype. The chain has TRBV6-2 or TRBV6-3 and TRBJ2-7, with a possible D match to TRBD1 (6 bases). Germline V gives CDR1 MNHEY, CDR2 SVGEGT. The CDR3 has 15 residues. Trimming removed 2 bases at V and 3 bases at J, with 14 bases between. The CDR3 DNA follows: TGTGCCAGCAGTTACACCCGGGACAACGTCTACGAGCAGTACTTC. Amino acid sequence: CASSYTRDNVYEQYF.

In its sample, this clonotype was seen a few times. The chain couples TRBV18 to TRBJ1-1, with D maybe TRBD1 (6 bases). The CDR3 totals 12 residues. Germline V gene data show CDR1 as KGHSH and CDR2 as LQKENI. With 3 bases removed from V and 8 bases from J, the gap between germline ends came to 10 bases. The CDR3 DNA reads TGTGCCAGCTCACCGGACAGTAGAGAAGCTTTCTTT. Translation: CASSPDSREAFF.

This clonotype has more than one count but fewer than ten. The chain carries TRBV3-1 and TRBJ2-7; a weak D match, TRBD1 (6 bases). The CDR3 is 18 residues long. Germline V gene data show CDR1 as LGHDT and CDR2 as YNNKEL (reference sequence). V gave up 2 bases and J gave up 2 bases, with 22 bases separating them. CDR3 nucleotide sequence: TGTGCCAGCAGCCAAACAGGACTCCAGGGGATTGCTCCCTACGAGCAGTACTTC. This gives the protein CASSQTGLQGIAPYEQYF.

This chain joins TRBV20-1 and TRBJ1-1; 7 nucleotides match TRBD1. The CDR3 has 12 residues. Germline V gene lookup returns CDR1 DFQATT and CDR2 SNEGSKA (reference sequence). V shed 5 bases and J 4 bases; nucleotides not matched to a gene: 4. CDR3 loop: CSAGRGGTEAFF. The DNA of the CDR3 is TGCAGTGCTGGCAGGGGGGGCACTGAAGCTTTCTTT.

This clonotype came up a few times. The gene calls are TRBV13 and TRBJ2-3; 9 bases fit TRBD2. The J segment lost 2 bases and the V segment lost 4 bases, leaving 13 bases of the junction unmatched. The CDR3 contains 18 residues. From germline, CDR1 is PRHDT and CDR2 FYEKMQ (reference sequence). The chain's CDR3 is CASSCRRAGGQYTDTQYF. The CDR3 bases are TGTGCCAGCAGCTGCCGTCGAGCGGGGGGTCAATACACAGATACGCAGTATTTT. Full variable domain (rest looked up from reference TRBV13 and TRBJ2-3): AAGVIQSPRHLIKEKRETATLKCYPIPRHDTVYWYQQGPGQDPQFLISFYEKMQSDKGSIPDRFSAQQFSDYHSELNMSSLELGDSALYFCASSCRRAGGQYTDTQYFGPGTRLTVL.

This clonotype appeared many times. The CDR3 DNA sequence: TGCGCCAGCAGCCAAGAGACTAGCGGGGTGGGAGATACGCAGTATTTT. Encoded protein: CASSQETSGVGDTQYF. The chain recombines TRBV4-3 with TRBJ2-3; 11 bases map to TRBD2. Germline V CDR1 and CDR2: LGHNA, YSLEER. The CDR3 covers 16 residues. V gave up 0 bases and J gave up 5 bases; unmatched junction bases: 4.

This clonotype appeared many times. The chain uses TRBV7-9 and TRBJ2-3, with 7 nucleotides matching TRBD2. V lost 2 bases to trimming and J lost 0 bases; unmatched junction nucleotides: 11. Germline V gene lookup returns CDR1 SEHNR and CDR2 FQNEAQ (reference sequence). The CDR3 is 18 residues long. Here the CDR3 reads CASSLRGRRGESTDTQYF. CDR3 coding DNA: TGTGCCAGCAGCTTAAGGGGACGCCGGGGGGAGAGCACAGATACGCAGTATTTT.

This clonotype was observed at least ten times. This rearrangement joins TRBV6-1 to TRBJ2-1; D possibly corresponds to TRBD1 (6 bases). Looked up from germline, CDR1 is MNHNS and CDR2 is SASEGT. The length of the CDR3 is 13 residues. V dropped 11 bases and J dropped 4 bases, with 15 bases sitting between them. The CDR3 nucleotides read TGTGCCGGCCGGGACACCGATTACAATGAGCAGTTCTTC. It yields the protein CAGRDTDYNEQFF.

This clonotype was recorded at least ten times. This CDR3 is CASSRDENTEAFF. The DNA for the CDR3 is TGTGCCAGCAGTAGGGACGAGAACACTGAAGCTTTCTTT. The chain is built from TRBV6-1 and TRBJ1-1, with a weak D call TRBD1 (5 bases). With 5 bases removed from V and 1 base from J, the gap between germline ends came to 8 bases. This CDR3 contains 13 residues. Germline CDR1 and CDR2: MNHNS and SASEGT.

The V gene is TRBV6-2 or TRBV6-3, the J gene TRBJ2-7; D is tentatively TRBD1 or TRBD2 (5 bases each). CDR3 size: 13 residues. V was shortened by 2 bases and J by 0 bases, with 5 bases between the two germline ends. CDR1 MNHEY and CDR2 SVGEGT come from the germline V gene. The CDR3 here is CASSYGGSYEQYF. In nucleotides, the CDR3 is TGTGCCAGCAGTTACGGGGGCTCCTACGAGCAGTACTTC.

The rearrangement joins TRBV21-1 to TRBJ2-7. TRBV21-1 counts as a pseudogene. The length of the CDR3 is 14 residues. The CDR3: CASSPKTHAYEQYF. The CDR3 coding sequence is TGTGCCAGCAGCCCCAAGACGCACGCCTACGAGCAGTACTTC.